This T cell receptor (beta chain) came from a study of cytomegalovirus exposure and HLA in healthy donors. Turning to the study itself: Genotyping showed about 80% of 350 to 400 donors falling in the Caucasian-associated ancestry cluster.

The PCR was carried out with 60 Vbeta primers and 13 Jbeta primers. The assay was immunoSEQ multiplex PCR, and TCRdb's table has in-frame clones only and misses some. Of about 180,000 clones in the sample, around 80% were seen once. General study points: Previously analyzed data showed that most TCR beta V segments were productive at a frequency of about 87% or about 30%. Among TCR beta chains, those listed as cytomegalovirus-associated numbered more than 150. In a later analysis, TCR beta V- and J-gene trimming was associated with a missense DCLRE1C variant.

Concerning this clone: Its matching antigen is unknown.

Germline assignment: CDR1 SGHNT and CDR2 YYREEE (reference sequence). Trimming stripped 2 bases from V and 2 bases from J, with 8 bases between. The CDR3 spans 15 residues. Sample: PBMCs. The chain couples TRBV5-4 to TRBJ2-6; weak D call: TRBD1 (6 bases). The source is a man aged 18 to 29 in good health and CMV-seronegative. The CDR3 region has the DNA TGTGCCAGCAGCTTACAGGGTCCTGGGGCCAACGTCCTGACTTTC. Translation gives CASSLQGPGANVLTF.